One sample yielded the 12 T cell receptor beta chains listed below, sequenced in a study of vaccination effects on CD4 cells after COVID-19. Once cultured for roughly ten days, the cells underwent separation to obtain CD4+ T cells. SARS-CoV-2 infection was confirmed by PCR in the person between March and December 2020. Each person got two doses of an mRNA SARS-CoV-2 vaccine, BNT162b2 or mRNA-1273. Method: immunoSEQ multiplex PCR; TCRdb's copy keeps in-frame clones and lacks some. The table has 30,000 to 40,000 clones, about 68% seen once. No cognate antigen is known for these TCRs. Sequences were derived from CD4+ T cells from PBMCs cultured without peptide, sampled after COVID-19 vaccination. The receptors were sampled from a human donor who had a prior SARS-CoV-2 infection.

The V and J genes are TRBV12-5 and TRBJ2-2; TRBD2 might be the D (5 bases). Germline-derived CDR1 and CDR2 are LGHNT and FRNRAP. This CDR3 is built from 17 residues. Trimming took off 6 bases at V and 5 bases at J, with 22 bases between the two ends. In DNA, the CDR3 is TGTGCTAGTGGCCCAGAGGGTCTGGGTGTGTGGACCGGGGAGCTGTTTTTT. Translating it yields CASGPEGLGVWTGELFF.

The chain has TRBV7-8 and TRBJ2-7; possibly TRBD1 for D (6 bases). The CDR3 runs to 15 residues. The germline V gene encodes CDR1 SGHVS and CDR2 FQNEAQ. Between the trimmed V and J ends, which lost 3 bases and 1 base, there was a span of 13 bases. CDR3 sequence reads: CASSFGTRGSYEQYF. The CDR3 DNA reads TGTGCCAGCAGCTTCGGGACACGGGGTTCCTACGAGCAGTACTTC.

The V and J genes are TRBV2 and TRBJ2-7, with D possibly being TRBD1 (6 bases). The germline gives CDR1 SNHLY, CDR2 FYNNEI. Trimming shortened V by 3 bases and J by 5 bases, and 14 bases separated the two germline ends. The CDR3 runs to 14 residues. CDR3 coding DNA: TGTGCCAGCAGTGAGCAGGGGCGTTATGACGAGCAGTACTTC. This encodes CASSEQGRYDEQYF. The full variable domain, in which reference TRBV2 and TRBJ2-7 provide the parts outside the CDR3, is EPEVTQTPSHQVTQMGQEVILRCVPISNHLYFYWYRQILGQKVEFLVSFYNNEISEKSEIFDDQFSVERPDGSNFTLKIRSTKLEDSAMYFCASSEQGRYDEQYFGPGTRLTVT.

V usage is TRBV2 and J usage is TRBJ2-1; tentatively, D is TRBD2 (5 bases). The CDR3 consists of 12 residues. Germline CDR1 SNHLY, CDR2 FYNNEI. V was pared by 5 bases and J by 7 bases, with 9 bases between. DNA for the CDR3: TGTGCCAGCAGTCCACTAGTGAATGAGCAGTTCTTC. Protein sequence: CASSPLVNEQFF.

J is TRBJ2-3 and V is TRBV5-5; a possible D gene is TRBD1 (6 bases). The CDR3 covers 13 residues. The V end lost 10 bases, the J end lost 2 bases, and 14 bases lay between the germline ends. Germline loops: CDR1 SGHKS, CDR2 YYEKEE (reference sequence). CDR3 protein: CAGEMGATDTQYF. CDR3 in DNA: TGTGCCGGCGAGATGGGGGCCACAGATACGCAGTATTTT.

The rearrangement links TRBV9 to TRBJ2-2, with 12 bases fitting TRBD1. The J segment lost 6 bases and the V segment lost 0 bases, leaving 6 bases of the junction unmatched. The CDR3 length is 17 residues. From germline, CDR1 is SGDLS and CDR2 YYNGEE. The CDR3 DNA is TGTGCCAGCAGCGTAGATGGGGGACAGGGGGCTTCCGGGGAGCTGTTTTTT. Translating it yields CASSVDGGQGASGELFF.

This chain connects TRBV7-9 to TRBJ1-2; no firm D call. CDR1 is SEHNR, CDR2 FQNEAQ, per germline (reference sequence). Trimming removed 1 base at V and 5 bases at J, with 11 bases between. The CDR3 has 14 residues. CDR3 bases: TGTGCCAGCAGCTTAGGTGGGATGCGATATGGCTACACCTTC. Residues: CASSLGGMRYGYTF. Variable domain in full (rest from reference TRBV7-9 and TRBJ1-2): DTGVSQNPRHKITKRGQNVTFRCDPISEHNRLYWYRQTLGQGPEFLTYFQNEAQLEKSRLLSDRFSAERPKGSFSTLEIQRTEQGDSAMYLCASSLGGMRYGYTFGSGTRLTVV.

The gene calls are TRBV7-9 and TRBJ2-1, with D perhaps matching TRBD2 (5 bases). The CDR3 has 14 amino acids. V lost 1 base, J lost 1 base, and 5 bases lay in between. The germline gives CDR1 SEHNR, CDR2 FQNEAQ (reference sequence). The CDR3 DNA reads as TGTGCCAGCAGCTTAGGGACTTCCTACAATGAGCAGTTCTTC. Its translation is CASSLGTSYNEQFF.

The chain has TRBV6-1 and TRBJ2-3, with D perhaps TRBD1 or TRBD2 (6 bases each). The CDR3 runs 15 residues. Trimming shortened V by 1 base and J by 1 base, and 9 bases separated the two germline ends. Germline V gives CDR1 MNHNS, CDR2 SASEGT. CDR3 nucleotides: TGTGCCAGCAGTGAAGAGAGGGGGGGCACAGATACGCAGTATTTT. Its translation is CASSEERGGTDTQYF.

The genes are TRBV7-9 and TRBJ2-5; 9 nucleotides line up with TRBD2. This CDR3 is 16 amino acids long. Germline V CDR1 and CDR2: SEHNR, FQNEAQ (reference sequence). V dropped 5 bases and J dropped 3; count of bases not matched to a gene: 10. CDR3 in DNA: TGTGCCAGCAGCCGGGGGGGACTAGCCGCCAAAGAGACCCAGTACTTC. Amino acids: CASSRGGLAAKETQYF.

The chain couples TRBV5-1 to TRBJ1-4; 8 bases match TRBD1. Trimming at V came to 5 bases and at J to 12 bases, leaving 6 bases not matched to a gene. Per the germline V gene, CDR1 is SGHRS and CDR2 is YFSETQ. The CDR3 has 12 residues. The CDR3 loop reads CASSTGGMELFF. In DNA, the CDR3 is TGCGCCAGCAGTACAGGGGGGATGGAACTGTTTTTT.

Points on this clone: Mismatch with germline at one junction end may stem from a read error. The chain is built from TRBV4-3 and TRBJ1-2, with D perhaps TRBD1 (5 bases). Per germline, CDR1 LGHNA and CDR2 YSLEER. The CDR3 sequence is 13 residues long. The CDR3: CASSQQGNYSYTF. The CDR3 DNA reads TGCGCCAGCAGCCAACAGGGTAACTATAGCTACACCTTC.